This T cell receptor (beta chain) derives from a study of cytomegalovirus exposure and HLA in healthy donors. Whole-study context: Approximately 180 million T cells yielded 120 million or so unique TCR beta sequences, as an earlier analysis found.

This clone was seen only once. The PCR employed 60 Vbeta primers together with 13 Jbeta primers. Data came from immunoSEQ multiplex PCR; TCRdb stores just in-frame clones and leaves some out. The sample records about 160,000 clones, over 80% being singletons. With 6 bases removed from V and 0 bases from J, the gap between germline ends came to 13 bases. CDR1 is SGHTA and CDR2 is FQGTGA in the germline V gene. This CDR3 has 15 amino acids. These donors, healthy bone marrow donors, were studied. The V and J genes are TRBV7-3 and TRBJ2-3; possible D gene TRBD2, 6 bases. The source is a boy aged 2-9 years in good health and CMV-seronegative. Sequencing was done on a sample of PBMCs. The CDR3 loop is CASSTTGTSTDTQYF. The CDR3 coding sequence is TGTGCCAGCAGTACCACCGGGACTAGCACAGATACGCAGTATTTT. The full variable domain, with the rest looked up from reference TRBV7-3 and TRBJ2-3, is GAGVSQTPSNKVTEKGKYVELRCDPISGHTALYWYRQSLGQGPEFLIYFQGTGAADDSGLPNDRFFAVRPEGSVSTLKIQRTERGDSAVYLCASSTTGTSTDTQYFGPGTRLTVL.